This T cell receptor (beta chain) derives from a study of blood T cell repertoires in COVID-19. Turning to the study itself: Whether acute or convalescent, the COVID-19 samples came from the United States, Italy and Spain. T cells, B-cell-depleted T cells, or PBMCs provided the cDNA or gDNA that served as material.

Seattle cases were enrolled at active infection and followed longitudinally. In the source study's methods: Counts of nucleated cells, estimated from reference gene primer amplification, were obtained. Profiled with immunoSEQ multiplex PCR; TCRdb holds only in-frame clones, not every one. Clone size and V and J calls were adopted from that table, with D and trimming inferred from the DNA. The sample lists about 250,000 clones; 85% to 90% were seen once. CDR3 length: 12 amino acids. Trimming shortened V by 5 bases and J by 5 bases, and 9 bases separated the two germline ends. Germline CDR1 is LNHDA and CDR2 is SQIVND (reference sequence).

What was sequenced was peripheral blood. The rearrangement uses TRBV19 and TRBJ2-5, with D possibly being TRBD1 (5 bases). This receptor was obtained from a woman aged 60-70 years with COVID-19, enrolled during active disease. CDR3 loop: CASSPGWETQYF. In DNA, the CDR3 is TGTGCCAGTAGTCCAGGGTGGGAGACCCAGTACTTC.